This TCR beta chain was obtained from a study of cytomegalovirus exposure and HLA in healthy donors (TCRdb year 2017). Context from the whole study: According to an earlier analysis of a few hundred of the donors, 150 million to 200 million T cells yielded some 110 million unique TCR beta sequences and about 300 Gb of sequence data. Roughly 300 gigabases of sequencing data and around 85 million unique TCR sequences made up an early release that covered approximately 650 HLA-typed donors. Among the roughly 410 genotyped donors, roughly 80% belonged to the genetic ancestry cluster associated with self-reported Caucasian donors. The study was designed to test whether signatures of past pathogen exposure could be identified by cataloging public T cell receptors. The T cell repertoires of about 700 subjects were profiled by immunosequencing and related to cytomegalovirus serostatus. In addition to the first cohort of 666 subjects, a separate validation cohort of around 110 different subjects was used. To predict cytomegalovirus infection status, the study combined high-throughput TCR immunosequencing, statistical association of individual TCRs with disease status, and machine learning. A later analysis re-examined previously published TCR beta repertoires from roughly 650 donors and added high-resolution HLA genotyping to investigate patterns of TCR occurrence. Rather than drawing on any new phenotypic data, the later analysis identified candidate immune exposures from TCR beta sequences and the way those sequences occurred across donors. In an earlier analysis of 587 of the donors, high-throughput TCR beta sequencing was used to judge whether each TCR beta V gene segment behaved as functional or pseudogenic. Alongside the repertoire data, information on donor age, sex, ethnicity and CMV serostatus was compiled. A later genetic analysis took genome-wide SNP genotypes for 398 of the 666 donors and used that subset as a discovery cohort. All discovery cohort repertoires had been generated on a single sequencing platform. HLA typing included class I and class II loci at four-digit resolution. The number of typed donors differed by locus: about 620-630 for A, B, C, DRB1 and DQB1; approximately 530 for DQA1; approximately 610 for DPA1; and approximately 450 for DPB1. Roughly 5 DR-DQ haplotypes were handled as single units for association and clustering because linkage in the cohort was strong. Among a few hundred genotyped donors of the cohort, an average of around 240,000 unique TCR beta nucleotide sequences were sequenced per donor, around a sixth of them non-productive. What the authors observed across the whole study: A further reported finding was that TCR beta sequences accurately predicted the HLA-A and HLA-B alleles for most subjects in the first cohort. Compared with the approximately 700-donor mean, donors in an Asian-associated ancestry cluster had fewer N-insertions in productive TCRs, according to a later genetic analysis. Immune exposure information for the cohort was limited to CMV serostatus. Most TCR sequences were seen in very few donors, while some public TCRs were found in many individuals. The presence/absence analyses assumed that sequencing depth was roughly uniform across donors, and that assumption may not be true. When HLA alleles, especially DR and DQ, strongly co-occurred, attributing TCR associations to individual alleles was difficult. The earlier analysis of around 600 of the donors excluded 15 to 20 rarely observed V segments, including chromosome 9 orphons, because counts were too low. A later analysis associated about 17,000 TCR beta sequences with specific HLA alleles at a false discovery rate of 0.05. A later analysis found that TCR association rates varied across HLA loci, with DRB1 alleles showing the most associated TCRs and HLA-C alleles the fewest. A few of the identified cytomegalovirus-associated TCR beta chains were confirmed in vitro to be specific for cytomegalovirus antigens. The authors suggested that the approach could potentially be generalized to other disease states and immunological phenotypes. In a later analysis, most CMV-associated TCR beta chains were found to appear HLA-restricted, with HLA associations seemingly driven largely by CMV exposure. Correlated functional status among segregating V segments might reflect linkage disequilibrium, but an unknown experimental factor could not be ruled out. An earlier analysis of 587 of the donors showed that most TCR beta V segments appeared in productive rearrangements either about 90% or about 30% of the time, which broadly matched IMGT annotations. A later genetic analysis associated a missense DCLRE1C variant with V-gene and J-gene trimming of TCR beta chains, and an independent cohort replicated the association. A later analysis found that HLA-associated TCR beta chains were more clonally expanded and had lower generation probabilities than equally common non-associated chains. A group of highly shared sequence variants was considered likely to be a technical artifact of the sequencing pipeline. The cohort was sequenced for TCR beta chains only, and without alpha or paired-chain data the features that could be detected were limited. Because HLA typing was missing for some donors at each locus, association tests included only the typed subset. Some IMGT-functional V segments, including TRBV6-2 and TRBV6-3, could not be distinguished by the 87-base-pair reads and were therefore excluded. The study gave a list of 150 to 200 TCR beta chains associated with cytomegalovirus. In a later analysis, several top co-occurrence clusters were reported to appear linked to parvovirus B19, influenza, CMV and Epstein-Barr virus. Cytomegalovirus status was reported to be diagnosed by the classifier with high specificity and sensitivity in both the original and validation cohorts.

The library relied on the immunoSEQ multiplex PCR assay. For the multiplex PCR, a mixture combining 60 forward primers for TCR Vbeta segments and 13 reverse primers for TCR Jbeta segments was used. Amplification of the CDR3 region of rearranged TCR beta genes was performed with a multiplex PCR assay on genomic DNA. The Illumina HiSeq System was used to sequence the amplified TCR beta libraries as 87-base-pair reads. The authors' analysis ran thus. A later analysis counted about 80 million unique TCR beta chains across the 500 to 850 repertoires, and approximately 11 million of these chains were shared by at least two donors. To remove PCR and sequencing errors, raw reads were error-corrected and collapsed into unique sequences using a nearest-neighbor algorithm that merged closely related sequences. V, D and J gene segments were assigned by aligning CDR3 sequences to IMGT reference sequences. For a sequence to be retained, at least a six-nucleotide match to both a V gene segment and a J gene segment was required. Rearrangements were called productive when the CDR3 lacked stop codons and stayed in frame with V and J; all others were non-productive. Following IMGT convention, CDR3 was defined as the stretch from the second conserved V-encoded cysteine up to the conserved J-encoded phenylalanine. The earlier analysis of fewer than 750 of the donors excluded sequences that lacked an unambiguous match to a single V gene segment. An earlier analysis of almost 600 of the donors classified V segments as functional when productive rearrangements were above 56.7% and as segregating when the standard deviation between donors was above 5%. A statistical classification framework was built to diagnose cytomegalovirus status from the catalog of TCR beta chain sequences. V and J gene assignment, in a later analysis, came from comparing TCR nucleotide sequences with IMGT/GENE-DB human TR gene sequences. In a later analysis, CDR3 sequences and most-parsimonious VDJ recombination scenarios were assigned using the TCRdist pipeline. In a later analysis, each TCR beta chain was defined by its CDR3 amino acid sequence together with its V-gene family, and reads lacking a unique V-gene family were excluded. As a way to deal with suspected cross-contamination and a sequencing artifact, a later analysis dropped approximately 590 nucleotide sequences that were highly shared and had low generation probability. For each public chain, a later analysis derived a clonal expansion index from normalized ranks of inferred template counts within each repertoire. In a later analysis, generation probabilities were computed using a VDJ recombination model fitted to out-of-frame rearrangements, and the results were checked against IGoR. Hypergeometric tests were used in a later analysis to score TCR-TCR, TCR-HLA and TCR-CMV co-occurrence, with a repertoire-size bias correction applied to the TCR pairs. A later analysis estimated false discovery rates by permuting HLA or CMV assignments 20 times. A later analysis grouped co-occurring TCRs with DBSCAN, adding TCRdist sequence similarity when clustering within HLA-allele-positive subsets. Co-occurrence clustering excluded repertoires with fewer than 30,000 or more than 120,000 public chains, plus five with anomalous nucleotide sharing. TCRdb's version of the immuneACCESS table is confined to in-frame rearrangements and falls short of the full clone set. An unresolved V gene accounts for under half of the shortfall where checked; the remainder is of unknown origin. That table gives V, J and clone size, and the DNA gave D and trimming. This sample comprises over 150,000 clones, 84% of them detected only once. The ten largest make up 4.8% of the sample.

The germline V gene supplies CDR1 SGDLS and CDR2 YYNGEE. The CDR3 holds 14 amino acids from the cysteine to the phenylalanine. Here the CDR3 DNA is all that survives: 42 bases in frame from base 1. V has 0 bases trimmed and J has 7 bases trimmed; junction bases matching no gene number 5. The cohort was made up of approximately 670 healthy bone marrow donors. Cohort members were all nominally healthy when sampled, although unrecorded immune exposures were likely present. The donor tested CMV seronegative and was one of the 352 seronegative cohort members. A peripheral blood sample was collected from each donor, and TCR beta sequencing was performed on peripheral blood mononuclear cells. Genomic DNA was extracted from the blood cell samples with the Qiagen DNeasy Blood Extraction Kit. This clone was recorded only once. What antigen it recognizes has not been identified. Base qualities are not recorded, but no much larger clone differs from it by a single base.

This sequence was found in a man between 18 and 35 years old in good health and CMV-seronegative. The source material was PBMCs. The chain links TRBV9 with TRBJ1-1; the junction holds 8 bases that match TRBD1. The sequenced DNA is TGTGCCAGCAGCGTAGGCGATACAGGGGGTGAAGCTTTCTTT. It specifies CASSVGDTGGEAFF.